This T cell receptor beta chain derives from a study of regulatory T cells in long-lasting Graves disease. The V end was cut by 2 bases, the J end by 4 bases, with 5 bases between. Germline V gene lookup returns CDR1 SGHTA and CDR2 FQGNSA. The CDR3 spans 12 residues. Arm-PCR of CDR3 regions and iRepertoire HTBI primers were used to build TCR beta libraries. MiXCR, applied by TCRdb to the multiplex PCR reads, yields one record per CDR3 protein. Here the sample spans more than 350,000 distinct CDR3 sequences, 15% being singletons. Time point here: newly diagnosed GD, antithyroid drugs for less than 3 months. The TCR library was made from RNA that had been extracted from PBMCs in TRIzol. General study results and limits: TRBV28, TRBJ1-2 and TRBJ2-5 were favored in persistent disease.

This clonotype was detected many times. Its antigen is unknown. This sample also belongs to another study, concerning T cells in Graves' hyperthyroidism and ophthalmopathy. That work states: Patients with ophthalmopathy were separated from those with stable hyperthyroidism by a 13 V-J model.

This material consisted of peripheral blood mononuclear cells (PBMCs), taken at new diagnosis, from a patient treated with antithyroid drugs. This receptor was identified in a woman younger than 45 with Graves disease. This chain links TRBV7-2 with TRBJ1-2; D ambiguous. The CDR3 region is CASSLQFYGYTF. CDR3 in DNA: TGTGCCAGCAGCTTACAGTTCTATGGCTACACCTTC.